Listed below are T cell receptor beta chains from one sample, sequenced in a study of beta chain features in type 1 diabetes. This table comes from immunoSEQ multiplex PCR, and its TCRdb copy is limited to in-frame clones, with some not included. The repertoire holds approximately 15,000 clones, with approximately 76% as singletons. Sequencing was done on a sample of stem cell memory CD4+ T cells from blood. Every receptor here comes from a woman in her late teens or twenties with type 1 diabetes. The CDR3 runs from the conserved cysteine through the conserved F or W. Each record gives: D gene, clone size, J gene, V gene, CDR3 DNA, CDR3 protein. The D gene is left open where the match is weak. The size field is filled for only some rows; it gives once, few, many or a size class.

. | . | TRBJ2-7 | TRBV5-1 | TGCGCCAGCAGCTTGTTAACAGAAGAGCAGTACTTC | CASSLLTEEQYF
TRBD2 | . | TRBJ2-1 | TRBV7-9 | TGTGCCAGCAGCTTCGCGGGACTAGCGGGAGTCAGCTCCTACAATGAGCAGTTCTTC | CASSFAGLAGVSSYNEQFF
. | . | TRBJ2-7 | TRBV5-1 | TGCGCCAGCAGCTTGGTAGGAGGATACGCCTACGAGCAGTACTTC | CASSLVGGYAYEQYF
. | . | TRBJ2-3 | TRBV28 | TGTGCCAGCATCCCTCAACCGGGGTCAGATACGCAGTATTTT | CASIPQPGSDTQYF
. | . | TRBJ2-7 | TRBV2 | TGTGCCAGCAGCGACCAGGGTGACGAGCAGTACTTC | CASSDQGDEQYF
TRBD2 | . | TRBJ2-5 | TRBV11-2 | TGTGCCAGCAGCTCGAGGACTAGCTCATACGGGGAGACCCAGTACTTC | CASSSRTSSYGETQYF
. | . | TRBJ2-2 | TRBV10-3 | TGTGCCATCAGTGGGGGGGATCGCGGGGAGCTGTTTTTT | CAISGGDRGELFF
TRBD1 | . | TRBJ2-2 | TRBV25-1 | TGTGCCAGCGCCGAGACAGGGACCGGGGAGCTGTTTTTT | CASAETGTGELFF
. | . | TRBJ2-7 | TRBV6-1 | TGTGCCAGCAGTGAAGGAGGCAGGGGCAGGGACTTC | CASSEGGRGRDF
TRBD1 | . | TRBJ1-5 | TRBV6-5 | TGTGCCAGCAGAAGAGACAGGGTGACTCAGCCCCAGCATTTT | CASRRDRVTQPQHF
. | . | TRBJ2-3 | TRBV12-5 | TGTGCTAGTGGTCCTATAACTCTAACTGGAGGCACAGATACGCAGTATTTT | CASGPITLTGGTDTQYF
. | few | TRBJ2-3 | TRBV11-2 | TGTGCCAGCAGCTTATTCTTAGGGGGAGATACGCAGTATTTT | CASSLFLGGDTQYF
. | few | TRBJ2-1 | TRBV29-1 | TGCAGCGTTGAAGGGCTCCTCTACAATGAGCAGTTCTTC | CSVEGLLYNEQFF
. | . | TRBJ1-5 | TRBV18 | TGTGCCAGCTCACCAAGTTTTAGAGGCGCCGGGCAGCCCCAGCATTTT | CASSPSFRGAGQPQHF
. | . | TRBJ1-1 | TRBV6-5 | TGTGCCAGCAGTTACGACGGGAGACCACACACTGAAGTTTTCTTT | CASSYDGRPHTEVFF
TRBD2 | once | TRBJ2-3 | TRBV27 | TGTGCCAGCAGCCCATGGACGGGAGGGACCACAGATACGCAGTATTTT | CASSPWTGGTTDTQYF
TRBD1 | . | TRBJ1-1 | TRBV29-1 | TGCAGCGTCACCCTCACAGGGGGCTTGGACACTGAAGCTTTCTTT | CSVTLTGGLDTEAFF
TRBD2 | . | TRBJ2-1 | TRBV28 | TGTGCCAGCGCCAAACCGGGACTAGCGGACTCCTACAATGAGCAGTTCTTC | CASAKPGLADSYNEQFF
TRBD2 | . | TRBJ2-7 | TRBV25-1 | TGTGCCAGCAGTGACCTACTAGCGGGAGGATACGAGCAGTACTTC | CASSDLLAGGYEQYF
TRBD1 | . | TRBJ2-6 | TRBV6-1 | TGTGCCAGCAAGAAGACAGGGTCTGGGGCCAACGTCCTGACTTTC | CASKKTGSGANVLTF
. | . | TRBJ2-3 | TRBV5-4 | TGTGCCAGCAGCTTCCGGGGCACAGATACGCAGTATTTT | CASSFRGTDTQYF
TRBD1 | . | TRBJ2-5 | TRBV5-1 | TGCGCCAGCAGCCCGGGACAGGCGGGTGGGACCCAGTACTTC | CASSPGQAGGTQYF
. | . | TRBJ2-2 | TRBV11-2 | TGTGCCAGCAGATCCGCGGGGCTCAACACCGGGGAGCTGTTTTTT | CASRSAGLNTGELFF
TRBD1 | . | TRBJ1-1 | TRBV6-1 | TGTGCCAGCACCGGGACAGAGAACACTGAAGCTTTCTTT | CASTGTENTEAFF
. | . | TRBJ2-5 | TRBV6-5 | TGTGCCAGCAGAGGGGGAGGGGAGACCCAGTACTTC | CASRGGGETQYF
. | few | TRBJ2-1 | TRBV7-9 | TGTGCCAGCAGCTTCCGGGGTCCCCCCTACAATGAGCAGTTCTTC | CASSFRGPPYNEQFF
TRBD1 | . | TRBJ2-6 | TRBV28 | TGTGCCAGCAGTCAGGGGGACAGCTCCTCTGGGGCCAACGTCCTGACTTTC | CASSQGDSSSGANVLTF
TRBD2 | few | TRBJ2-1 | TRBV19 | TGTGCCAGTAAAGGGTTGGTAGCGGGGGTCAATGAGCAGTTCTTC | CASKGLVAGVNEQFF
TRBD2 | few | TRBJ2-1 | TRBV27 | TGTGCCAGCAGTTCCCCGGGAGGGCCTGGAAATGAGCAGTTCTTC | CASSSPGGPGNEQFF
. | . | TRBJ2-7 | TRBV19 | TGTGCCAGTAGTGGCGGCTCCTACGAGCAGTACTTC | CASSGGSYEQYF
TRBD2 | . | TRBJ2-1 | TRBV6-6 | TGTGCCAGCAGCCGACGACTAGCGGGAGGGCAGGGTGAGCAGTTCTTC | CASSRRLAGGQGEQFF
. | . | TRBJ1-1 | TRBV7-8 | TGTGCCAGCAGCGGTAAACAGGGAAGGACTGAAGCTTTCTTT | CASSGKQGRTEAFF
TRBD2 | once | TRBJ2-5 | TRBV2 | TGTGCCAGCAGTGAATGGCCCGGGTCCCGGGGGGGGACCCAGTACTTC | CASSEWPGSRGGTQYF
. | . | TRBJ2-1 | TRBV20-1 | TGCAGTGCTAGGAGGTGGAATGAGCAGTTCTTC | CSARRWNEQFF
. | . | TRBJ2-7 | TRBV6-6 | TGTGCCAGCAGCCGTGGGGGGGAGCAGTACTTC | CASSRGGEQYF
. | . | TRBJ1-1 | TRBV4-3 | TGCGCCAGCAGCCAAGGCCAAGATTGGCCCTTCTACAGGGAAGCTTTCTTT | CASSQGQDWPFYREAFF
TRBD1 | few | TRBJ1-6 | TRBV28 | TGTGCCAGCAGTGCCTCGGGACAGGGCCTCCGGAGGCCCCTCCACTTT | CASSASGQGLRRPLHF
. | . | TRBJ1-5 | TRBV28 | TGTGCCAGCAAAGACCGCGGACGGGGAGATCAGCCCCAGCATTTT | CASKDRGRGDQPQHF
. | . | TRBJ1-1 | TRBV19 | TGTGCCAGTAGTAAAGGACAGTCCACTGAAGCTTTCTTT | CASSKGQSTEAFF